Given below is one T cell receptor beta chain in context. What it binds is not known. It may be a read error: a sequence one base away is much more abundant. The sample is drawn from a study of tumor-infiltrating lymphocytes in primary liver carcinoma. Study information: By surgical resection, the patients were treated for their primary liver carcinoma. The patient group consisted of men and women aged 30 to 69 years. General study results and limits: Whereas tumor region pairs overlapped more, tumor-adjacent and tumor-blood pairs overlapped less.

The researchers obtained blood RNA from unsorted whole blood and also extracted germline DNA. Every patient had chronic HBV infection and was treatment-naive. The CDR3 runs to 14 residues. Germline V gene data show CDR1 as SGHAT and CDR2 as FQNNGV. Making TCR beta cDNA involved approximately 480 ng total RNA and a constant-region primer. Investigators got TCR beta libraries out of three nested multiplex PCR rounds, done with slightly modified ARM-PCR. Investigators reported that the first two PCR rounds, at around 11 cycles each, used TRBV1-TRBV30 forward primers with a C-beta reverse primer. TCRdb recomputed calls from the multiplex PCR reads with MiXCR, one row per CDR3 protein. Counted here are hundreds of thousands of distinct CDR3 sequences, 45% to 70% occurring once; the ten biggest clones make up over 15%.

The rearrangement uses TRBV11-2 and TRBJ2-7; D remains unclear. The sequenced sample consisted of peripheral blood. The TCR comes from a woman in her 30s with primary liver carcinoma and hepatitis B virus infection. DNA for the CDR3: TGTGCCAGCAGCCCTGACTTGCCCTCCTACGAGCAGTGCTTC. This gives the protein CASSPDLPSYEQCF.